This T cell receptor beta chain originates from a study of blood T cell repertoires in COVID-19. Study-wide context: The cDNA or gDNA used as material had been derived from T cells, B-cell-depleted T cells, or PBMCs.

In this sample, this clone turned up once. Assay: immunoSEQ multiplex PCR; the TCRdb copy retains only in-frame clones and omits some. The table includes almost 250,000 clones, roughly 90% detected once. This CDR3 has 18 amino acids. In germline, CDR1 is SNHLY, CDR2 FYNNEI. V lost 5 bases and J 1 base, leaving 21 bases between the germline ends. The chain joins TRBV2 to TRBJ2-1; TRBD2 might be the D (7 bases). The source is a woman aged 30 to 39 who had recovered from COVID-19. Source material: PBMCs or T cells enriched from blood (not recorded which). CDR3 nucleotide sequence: TGTGCCAGCAGTCCAGGGGCGGAAGCGGGATGGTCCTACAATGAGCAGTTCTTC. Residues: CASSPGAEAGWSYNEQFF.